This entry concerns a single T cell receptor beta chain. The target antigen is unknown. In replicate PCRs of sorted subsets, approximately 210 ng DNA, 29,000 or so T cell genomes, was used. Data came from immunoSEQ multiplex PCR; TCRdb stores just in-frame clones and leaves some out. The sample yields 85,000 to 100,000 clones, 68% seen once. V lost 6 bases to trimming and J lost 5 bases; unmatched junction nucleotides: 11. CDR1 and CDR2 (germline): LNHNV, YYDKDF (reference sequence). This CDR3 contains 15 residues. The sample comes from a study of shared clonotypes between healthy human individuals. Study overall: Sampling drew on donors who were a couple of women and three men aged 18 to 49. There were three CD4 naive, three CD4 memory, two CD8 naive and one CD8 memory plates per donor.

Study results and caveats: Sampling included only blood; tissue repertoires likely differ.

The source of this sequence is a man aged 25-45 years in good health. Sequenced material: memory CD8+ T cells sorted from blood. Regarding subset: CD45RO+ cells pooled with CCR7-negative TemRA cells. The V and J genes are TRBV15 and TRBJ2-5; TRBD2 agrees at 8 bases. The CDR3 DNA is TGTGCCACCAGTCTCCCGCGGGGGGCCGCCGAGACCCAGTACTTC. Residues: CATSLPRGAAETQYF.